This T cell receptor (beta chain) was retrieved from a study of blood T cells in healthy people across ages. General study results and limits: Unknown CMV status may confound age-related changes in expanded clones. Naive T cell percentage showed a strong correlation with the diversity of TCR beta.

A second about 7 to 12 cycle PCR used barcoded and J-beta primers. TCRdb used MiXCR to reprocess the 5' RACE reads, holding one entry per CDR3 protein. The table has roughly 1,500,000 distinct CDR3 sequences, about 31% seen once; the top ten hold roughly 12%. CDR1 is SGHVS and CDR2 is FNYEAQ in the germline V gene. This CDR3 spans 18 amino acids. Drawn from each donor were ten milliliters of peripheral blood. Isolation recovered at least 6 million PBMCs from every sample. A note on this clonotype: Antigen specificity is unknown.

The TCR was taken from a woman aged 25 to 39 in good health. Sequencing input: blood. The chain has TRBV7-6 and TRBJ2-7; D possibly uses TRBD1 or TRBD2 (5 bases each). The end of the DNA is better explained by TRBJ2-5, so the J call may be wrong. This CDR3 is CASSSGRGLLTSKETQYF. The DNA of the CDR3 is TGTGCCAGCAGCTCCGGCCGGGGCCTCCTCACCTCCAAAGAGACCCAGTACTTC.